One and the same sample provided the 22 T cell receptor beta chains below, sequenced in a study of cytomegalovirus exposure and HLA in healthy donors. Data came from immunoSEQ multiplex PCR; TCRdb stores just in-frame clones and leaves some out. The sample includes about 160,000 clones, 84% of them seen just once. The sequenced material came from PBMCs. These receptors all come from a man aged 25 to 40 in good health and CMV-seropositive.

The genes are TRBV7-2 and TRBJ2-4; perhaps TRBD1 as D (6 bases). CDR1 is SGHTA and CDR2 is FQGNSA in the germline V gene. There are 13 residues in the CDR3. V was pared by 5 bases and J by 10 bases, with 15 bases between. CDR3 sequence reads: CASSNTRGGIQYF. In nucleotides, the CDR3 is TGTGCCAGCAGCAATACCCGAGGGGGTATTCAGTACTTC.

The CDR3, as DNA: TGTGCCACCGGACAGGGACGCGACGAGCAGTACTTC. Its protein is CATGQGRDEQYF. The chain combines TRBV6-1 with TRBJ2-7; TRBD1 aligns across 8 bases. The V segment lost 10 bases and the J segment 5 bases; nucleotides outside the gene matches: 7. This CDR3 is built from 12 residues. The germline CDR1 and CDR2 sequences are MNHNS and SASEGT.

This clone was seen once. The genes are TRBV19 and TRBJ2-1; 7 nucleotides agree with TRBD2. Germline CDR1 LNHDA, CDR2 SQIVND (reference sequence). Trimming at V came to 7 bases and at J to 10 bases, leaving 19 bases not matched to a gene. CDR3 length: 16 amino acids. CDR3 DNA sequence: TGTGCCAGTAAACCCTCGGCGGGAGTTAGGTTTAAAGAGCAGTTCTTC. Translating it yields CASKPSAGVRFKEQFF.

This clone has just one count. The chain uses TRBV6-4 and TRBJ1-2; 7 bases are a match to TRBD1. V was pared by 4 bases and J by 8 bases, with 13 bases of the junction left unmatched. The CDR3 length is 15 residues. Germline-derived CDR1 and CDR2 are MRHNA and SNTAGT. This chain's CDR3 is CASSGSTGAATGYTF. CDR3 in DNA: TGTGCCAGCAGTGGCTCAACAGGGGCCGCGACGGGCTACACCTTC.

This clone was recorded at least ten times. V gene TRBV30 combines with J gene TRBJ1-1; unclear D gene. Looked up from germline, CDR1 is GTSNPN and CDR2 is SVGIG (reference sequence). CDR3 length: 14 amino acids. V dropped 2 bases and J dropped 4 bases, with 14 bases sitting between them. The CDR3 DNA sequence: TGTGCCTGGAGTACTGCCCGTGGGAGCACTGAAGCTTTCTTT. Translating gives CAWSTARGSTEAFF.

This clone was seen more than once but under ten times. The genes are TRBV5-1 and TRBJ1-2, with D unclear. The V end lost 5 bases, the J end lost 1 base, and 9 bases lay between the germline ends. CDR3 length: 13 amino acids. Germline V gene data show CDR1 as SGHRS and CDR2 as YFSETQ. CDR3: CASSPTDNYGYTF. CDR3 nucleotides: TGCGCCAGCAGTCCTACAGATAACTATGGCTACACCTTC.

The rearrangement uses TRBV5-6 and TRBJ1-2; 11 bases agree with TRBD1. Looked up from germline, CDR1 is SGHDT and CDR2 is YYEEEE. J gave up 8 bases and V 4 bases, and 7 bases lay outside the gene matches. The CDR3 runs to 14 residues. CDR3 sequence reads: CASSLRDRGKGYTF. CDR3 sequence (DNA): TGTGCCAGCAGCCTACGGGACAGGGGGAAGGGCTACACCTTC.

This chain uses TRBV19 with TRBJ2-7; D possibly corresponds to TRBD1 (6 bases). The CDR3 has 14 residues. Trimming stripped 0 bases from V and 6 bases from J, with 12 bases between. Germline CDR1 is LNHDA and CDR2 is SQIVND (reference sequence). The chain's CDR3 is CASSIDRGSVEQYF. In DNA, the CDR3 is TGTGCCAGTAGTATAGACAGGGGCTCTGTCGAGCAGTACTTC.

This clone has a count of ten or more. V and J are TRBV6-6 and TRBJ2-7; 9 bases agree with TRBD2. CDR3 length: 14 amino acids. With 7 bases clipped from V and 1 base from J, the junction kept 5 bases outside the gene matches. Looked up from germline, CDR1 is MNHNY and CDR2 is SVGAGI (reference sequence). Here the CDR3 DNA reads TGTGCCAGCACAACTAGCGGGCTTTCCTACGAGCAGTACTTC. Translated: CASTTSGLSYEQYF.

J is TRBJ2-2 and V is TRBV7-2, with 7 bases matching TRBD2. V gave up 2 bases and J gave up 7 bases; unmatched junction bases: 10. The CDR3 extends over 16 amino acids. Germline-derived CDR1 and CDR2 are SGHTA and FQGNSA. The CDR3 loop is CASSLRLGGYGGELFF. The CDR3 DNA sequence: TGTGCCAGCAGCTTACGCCTCGGGGGGTACGGCGGGGAGCTGTTTTTT.

This clone occurred a few times. The rearrangement joins TRBV9 to TRBJ2-1; TRBD2 aligns across 7 bases. In germline, CDR1 is SGDLS, CDR2 YYNGEE. The CDR3 spans 15 residues. V gave up 6 bases and J gave up 0 bases; unmatched junction bases: 6. The CDR3 DNA reads TGTGCCAGCAACAGCGGGGCGTTCTCCTACAATGAGCAGTTCTTC. Its protein product is CASNSGAFSYNEQFF.

The chain carries TRBV11-2 and TRBJ2-3; 7 bases align to TRBD1. Germline loops: CDR1 SGHAT, CDR2 FQNNGV. Trimming at V came to 5 bases and at J to 4 bases, leaving 9 bases not matched to a gene. The CDR3 sequence is 15 residues long. The CDR3 protein is CASSGLRGRADTQYF. Here the CDR3 DNA reads TGTGCCAGCAGCGGCCTGAGGGGGCGGGCAGATACGCAGTATTTT.

This clone was counted a single time. CDR3 amino acids: CASSLGTGNNQPQHF. The CDR3 DNA reads as TGTGCCAGCAGCTTAGGGACAGGGAATAATCAGCCCCAGCATTTT. The gene calls are TRBV7-2 and TRBJ1-5, with 8 bases identical to TRBD1. Germline CDR1 SGHTA, CDR2 FQGNSA. CDR3 size: 15 residues. V was clipped by 1 base and J by 4 bases; unmatched bases: 3.

The genes are TRBV7-9 and TRBJ2-1, with D possibly matching TRBD2 (6 bases). Germline CDR1 reads SEHNR; CDR2 reads FQNEAQ (reference sequence). The CDR3 length is 18 residues. Trimming removed 5 bases at V and 0 bases at J, with 20 bases between. CDR3: CASSPPGVRLSSYNEQFF. The CDR3 nucleotides read TGTGCCAGCAGCCCCCCGGGAGTTCGACTAAGCTCCTACAATGAGCAGTTCTTC.

The chain joins TRBV25-1 to TRBJ1-4, with a tentative D call TRBD1 (5 bases). The CDR3 is 13 amino acids. The V end lost 4 bases, the J end lost 8 bases, and 11 bases lay between the germline ends. Germline CDR1 MGHDK, CDR2 SYGVNS. In DNA form, the CDR3 reads TGTGCCAGCAGTGTTGCAGGGTCGGAAAAACTGTTTTTT. Its translation is CASSVAGSEKLFF.

V gene TRBV7-9 combines with J gene TRBJ2-7, with TRBD2 identical over 13 bases. This CDR3 is 13 amino acids long. Germline V gene lookup returns CDR1 SEHNR and CDR2 FQNEAQ (reference sequence). Germline trimming cut 11 bases from V and 2 bases from J; bases unmatched to any gene: 3. The chain's CDR3 is CAGGTSGTYEQYF. CDR3 in DNA: TGTGCCGGAGGGACTAGCGGGACCTACGAGCAGTACTTC.

CDR3: CASSPLAGVDNEQFF. The CDR3 DNA is TGTGCCAGCAGTCCATTAGCGGGAGTCGACAATGAGCAGTTCTTC. The chain has TRBV27 and TRBJ2-1; 9 positions match TRBD2. Germline-derived CDR1 and CDR2 are MNHEY and SMNVEV (reference sequence). V lost 5 bases, J lost 5 bases, and 7 bases stayed unmatched. This CDR3 has 15 residues.

The CDR3 nucleotides read TGTGCCAGCAGCTTCCCGACAGGGGACTATGGCTACACCTTC. It codes for CASSFPTGDYGYTF. V is TRBV5-4 and J is TRBJ1-2, with TRBD1 matching over 8 bases. This CDR3 has 14 amino acids. Per germline, CDR1 SGHNT and CDR2 YYREEE (reference sequence). V dropped 2 bases and J dropped 3; count of bases not matched to a gene: 3. The full variable domain, completed using reference TRBV5-4 and TRBJ1-2, is ETGVTQSPTHLIKTRGQQVTLRCSSQSGHNTVSWYQQALGQGPQFIFQYYREEENGRGNFPPRFSGLQFPNYSSELNVNALELDDSALYLCASSFPTGDYGYTFGSGTRLTVV.

Here the CDR3 reads CASSTVEGLIGDGYTF. In DNA, the CDR3 is TGTGCCAGCAGTACCGTTGAGGGACTCATAGGGGATGGCTACACCTTC. This chain uses TRBV28 with TRBJ1-2; maybe TRBD1 (5 bases). V lost 5 bases, J lost 6 bases, and 22 bases lay in between. The CDR3 sequence is 16 residues long. Germline CDR1 reads MDHEN; CDR2 reads SYDVKM.

The chain employs TRBV5-1 and TRBJ1-2; 7 nucleotides agree with TRBD1. CDR3 length: 15 amino acids. The V gene's germline CDR1 is SGHRS and CDR2 YFSETQ. V gave up 0 bases and J gave up 3 bases; unmatched junction bases: 5. CDR3 sequence: CASSLGSTGDYGYTF. In DNA form, the CDR3 reads TGCGCCAGCAGCTTGGGCTCCACAGGGGACTATGGCTACACCTTC.

This clone showed up just a few times. The chain joins TRBV6-5 to TRBJ1-2, with D perhaps matching TRBD1 (5 bases). The CDR3 is made up of 14 amino acids. Looked up from germline, CDR1 is MNHEY and CDR2 is SVGAGI. Trimming cost V 0 bases and J 6 bases, with 11 bases left between them. The chain's CDR3 is CASSYSGQLNGYTF. Here the CDR3 DNA reads TGTGCCAGCAGTTACTCGGGGCAGCTCAATGGCTACACCTTC.

In its sample, this clone was seen a few times. The chain has TRBV7-3 and TRBJ2-2; 11 bases agree with TRBD2. This CDR3 contains 16 residues. Germline V CDR1 and CDR2: SGHTA, FQGTGA. V was clipped by 5 bases and J by 7 bases; unmatched bases: 9. The CDR3 DNA is TGTGCCAGCAGCCCCTCCCCCCTAGCGGGAGGCGGGGAGCTGTTTTTT. Protein product: CASSPSPLAGGGELFF. The entire variable domain, with the rest obtained from reference TRBV7-3 and TRBJ2-2, is as follows: GAGVSQTPSNKVTEKGKYVELRCDPISGHTALYWYRQSLGQGPEFLIYFQGTGAADDSGLPNDRFFAVRPEGSVSTLKIQRTERGDSAVYLCASSPSPLAGGGELFFGEGSRLTVL.